This is a list of T cell receptor beta chains from one sample in a study of T cell repertoires in cytomegalovirus infection. TCRdb analysed the reads with MiXCR anew, one entry per CDR3 protein. The sample contains tens of thousands of distinct CDR3 sequences, about 52% of which appear only once. These receptors are not linked to any known antigen. The material was CD8+ T cells from cultured PBMCs, obtained from culture after CMV antigen stimulation. Receptors were obtained from a human donor in good health (CMV status not recorded). Some clones in this sample may be carry-over from other donors' samples. The CDR3 runs from the conserved cysteine through the conserved F or W. A D gene is named only where the DNA matches it firmly. Size is omitted from some rows. Given values are once, few, many or a class for expanded clones.

CDR3nt	CDR3aa	abundance	v_gene	d_gene	j_gene
TGCGCCAGCTCCAAGCCCGGGGACACTGAAGCTTTCTTT	CASSKPGDTEAFF	few	TRBV4-1	.	TRBJ1-1
TGTGCCAGCAGCTTAACGAGACAGGGGAAGACTGAAGCTTTCTTT	CASSLTRQGKTEAFF	once	TRBV7-3	TRBD1	TRBJ1-1
TGTGCCAGCAGCTTAGGGGACGGGGCCACTGAAGCTTTCTTT	CASSLGDGATEAFF	.	TRBV13	.	TRBJ1-1
TGTGCCAGTAGCTTAGCGGGAGTCCCATATGAGCAGTTCTTC	CASSLAGVPYEQFF	.	TRBV19	TRBD2	TRBJ2-1
TGTGCCAGTAAAGCGGGAGGGAAAAGCTCCTACAATGAGCAGTTCTTC	CASKAGGKSSYNEQFF	.	TRBV11-2	TRBD2	TRBJ2-1
TGTGCCACCGGGGGAGCCTCCTACAATGAGCAGTTCTTC	CATGGASYNEQFF	.	TRBV6-2/TRBV6-3	.	TRBJ2-1
TGTGCCAGCAGACCACGAGGGATAAGCTATAATTCACCCCTCTACTTT	CASRPRGISYNSPLYF	.	TRBV6-6	.	TRBJ1-6
TGTGCCAGCAGTTACTCGAAGTTTCTCGAGCAGTACTTC	CASSYSKFLEQYF	.	TRBV6-5	.	TRBJ2-7
TGTGCCAGCACCCCCGGACTAGCGGCCGGTGAGTTTGCCTACAATGAGCAGTTCTTC	CASTPGLAAGEFAYNEQFF	many	TRBV2	TRBD2	TRBJ2-1
TGTGCCAGCAGCTTAGGTGGAGCGGGAGGGACCTACGAGCAGTACTTC	CASSLGGAGGTYEQYF	.	TRBV7-2	TRBD2	TRBJ2-7
TGCGCCAGCAGCCCCCATTGGGGAGGCGAGCAGTACTTC	CASSPHWGGEQYF	.	TRBV4-1	.	TRBJ2-7
TGTGCCAGCAGCTCGGGACTAGCGGGGGGACTACAAGAGACCCAGTACTTC	CASSSGLAGGLQETQYF	.	TRBV7-6	TRBD2	TRBJ2-5
TGTGCCAGCAGCTCCCAAGAGACCCAGTACTTC	CASSSQETQYF	.	TRBV7-9	.	TRBJ2-5
TGTGCCAGCAGCGATCAGACTAGCAGTTACACAGATACGCAGTATTTT	CASSDQTSSYTDTQYF	.	TRBV7-2	TRBD2	TRBJ2-3
TGCGCCAGCAGCTTGGACAGGGCTAACTATGGCTACACCTTC	CASSLDRANYGYTF	.	TRBV5-1	.	TRBJ1-2
TGCAGTGCTAGAGATCTAGGACAGTACAATCAGCCCCAGCATTTT	CSARDLGQYNQPQHF	.	TRBV20-1	.	TRBJ1-5
TGTGCCAGCAGTTTAGAGGACAGGGGGATTTTTGGCTACACCTTC	CASSLEDRGIFGYTF	.	TRBV28	TRBD1	TRBJ1-2
TGTGCTAGTGGTCCCGGCAAAGGCTACACCTTC	CASGPGKGYTF	.	TRBV12-5	.	TRBJ1-2
TGTGCCAGCAGTGTTGGGACAGGGGTTCGAGAGCAGTACTTC	CASSVGTGVREQYF	once	TRBV6-1	TRBD1	TRBJ2-7